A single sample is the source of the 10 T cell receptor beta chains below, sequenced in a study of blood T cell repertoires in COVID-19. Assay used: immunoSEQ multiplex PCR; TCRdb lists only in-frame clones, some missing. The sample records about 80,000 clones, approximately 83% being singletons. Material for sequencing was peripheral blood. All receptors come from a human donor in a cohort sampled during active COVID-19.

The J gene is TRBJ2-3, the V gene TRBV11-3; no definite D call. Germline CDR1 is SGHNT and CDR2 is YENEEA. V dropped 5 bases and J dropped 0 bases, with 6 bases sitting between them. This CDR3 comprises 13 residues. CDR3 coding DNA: TGTGCCAGCAGCGTCACTAGCACAGATACGCAGTATTTT. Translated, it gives CASSVTSTDTQYF.

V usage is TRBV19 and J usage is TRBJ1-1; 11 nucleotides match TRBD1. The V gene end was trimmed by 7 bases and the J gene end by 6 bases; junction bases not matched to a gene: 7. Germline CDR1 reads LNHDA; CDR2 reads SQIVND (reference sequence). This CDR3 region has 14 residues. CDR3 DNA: TGTGCCAGTATCCGGACAGGGGGCCTCTCTGAAGCTTTCTTT. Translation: CASIRTGGLSEAFF. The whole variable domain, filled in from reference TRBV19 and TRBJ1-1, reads DGGITQSPKYLFRKEGQNVTLSCEQNLNHDAMYWYRQDPGQGLRLIYYSQIVNDFQKGDIAEGYSVSREKKESFPLTVTSAQKNPTAFYLCASIRTGGLSEAFFGQGTRLTVV.

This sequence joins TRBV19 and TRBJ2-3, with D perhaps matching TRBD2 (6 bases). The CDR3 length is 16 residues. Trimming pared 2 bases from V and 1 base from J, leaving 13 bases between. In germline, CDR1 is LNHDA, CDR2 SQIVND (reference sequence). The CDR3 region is CASSIPRDGGTDTQYF. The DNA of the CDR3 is TGTGCCAGTAGTATACCGCGGGACGGCGGCACAGATACGCAGTATTTT.

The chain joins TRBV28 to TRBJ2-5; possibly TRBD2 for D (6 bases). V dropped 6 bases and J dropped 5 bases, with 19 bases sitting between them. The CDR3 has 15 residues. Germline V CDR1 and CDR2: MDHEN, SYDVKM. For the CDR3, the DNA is TGTGCCAGCAGCTCCAGCAAGGGTGGGAGGGAGACCCAGTACTTC. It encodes CASSSSKGGRETQYF.

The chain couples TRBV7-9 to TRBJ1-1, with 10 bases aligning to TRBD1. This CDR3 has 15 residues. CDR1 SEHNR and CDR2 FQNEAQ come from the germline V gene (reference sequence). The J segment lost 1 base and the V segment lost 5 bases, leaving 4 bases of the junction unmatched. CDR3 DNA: TGTGCCAGCAGCCGACAGGGGGCGCGGAACACTGAAGCTTTCTTT. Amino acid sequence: CASSRQGARNTEAFF. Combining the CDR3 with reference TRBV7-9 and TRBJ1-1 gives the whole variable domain DTGVSQNPRHKITKRGQNVTFRCDPISEHNRLYWYRQTLGQGPEFLTYFQNEAQLEKSRLLSDRFSAERPKGSFSTLEIQRTEQGDSAMYLCASSRQGARNTEAFFGQGTRLTVV.

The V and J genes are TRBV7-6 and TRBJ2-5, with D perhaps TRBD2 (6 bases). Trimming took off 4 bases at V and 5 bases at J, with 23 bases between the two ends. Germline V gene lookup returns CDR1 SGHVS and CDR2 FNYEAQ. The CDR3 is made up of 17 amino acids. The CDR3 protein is CASSSTGGARAPETQYF. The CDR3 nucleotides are TGTGCCAGCAGCTCCACAGGAGGGGCCCGGGCTCCGGAGACCCAGTACTTC.

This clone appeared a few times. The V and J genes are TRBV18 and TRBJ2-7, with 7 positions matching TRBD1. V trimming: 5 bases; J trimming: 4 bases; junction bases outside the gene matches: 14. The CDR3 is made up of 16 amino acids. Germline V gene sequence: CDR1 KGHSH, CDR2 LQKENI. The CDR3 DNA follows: TGTGCCAGCTCAAACGAGAGACAGGGCTATGCTTACGAGCAGTACTTC. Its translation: CASSNERQGYAYEQYF.

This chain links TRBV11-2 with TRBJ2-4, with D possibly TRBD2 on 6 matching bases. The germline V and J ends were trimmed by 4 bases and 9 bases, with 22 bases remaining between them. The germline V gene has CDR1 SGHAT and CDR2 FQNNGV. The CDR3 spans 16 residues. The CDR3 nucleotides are TGTGCCAGCAGCTCCTTCCCGGGAGATGCGGGGCCCATTCAGTACTTC. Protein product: CASSSFPGDAGPIQYF.

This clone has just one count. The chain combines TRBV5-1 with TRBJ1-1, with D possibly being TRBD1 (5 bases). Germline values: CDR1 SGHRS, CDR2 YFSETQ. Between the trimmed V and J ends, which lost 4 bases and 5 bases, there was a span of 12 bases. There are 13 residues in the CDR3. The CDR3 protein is CASSTTAGTEAFF. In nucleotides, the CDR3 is TGCGCCAGCAGCACCACTGCAGGGACTGAAGCTTTCTTT.

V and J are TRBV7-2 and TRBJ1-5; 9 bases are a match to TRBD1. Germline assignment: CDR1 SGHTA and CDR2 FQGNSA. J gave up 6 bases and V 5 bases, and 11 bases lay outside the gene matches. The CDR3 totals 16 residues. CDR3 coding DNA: TGTGCCAGCAGCCCTTCGGACAGGGGAGAGGGTCAGCCCCAGCATTTT. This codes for CASSPSDRGEGQPQHF.